This T cell receptor (beta chain) was sequenced during a study of control samples from healthy donors and cancer patients. The length of the CDR3 is 14 residues. Trimming took off 3 bases at V and 6 bases at J, with 11 bases between the two ends. CDR1 and CDR2 (germline): MNHNS, SASEGT. Here immunoSEQ multiplex PCR was the method, and the copy in TCRdb shows in-frame clones only, minus some. There are some 150,000 clones in the sample; around 95% occur only once, and approximately 4% lies in the top ten. The chain recombines TRBV6-1 with TRBJ1-4; D is perhaps TRBD1 (5 bases). The clonotype comes from a woman aged 55-69 years in good health. Sequencing was performed on blood. The CDR3 loop reads CASSEQGWHEKLFF. In DNA, the CDR3 is TGTGCCAGCAGTGAGCAGGGCTGGCATGAAAAACTGTTTTTT.